Shown below are 9 T cell receptor beta chains from a single sample sequenced in a study of CD8+ T cells in alopecia areata. In each case, RNA was isolated and then reverse transcribed into cDNA as the sequencing template. The method was immunoSEQ multiplex PCR; TCRdb's version includes in-frame clones alone and lacks a portion of them. Observed in the sample are some 2,600 clones, none of them singletons. Sequences were obtained from lesional skin. These receptors came from a C3H/HeJ mouse with alopecia areata. Strain haplotype at MHC: H2-k.

This clone was observed at least ten times. Germline and genes: mouse. The sequenced fragment ends 4 residues before the CDR3 boundary, so the rest is inferred from the germline J gene. V usage is TRBV13-3 and J usage is TRBJ2-5; no definite D call. CDR3 size: 12 residues. The germline V gene has CDR1 NNHDY and CDR2 SYVADS. This CDR3 reads CASSMKRDTQYF. Incomplete CDR3 DNA: TGTGCCAGCAGTATGAAGAGGGAC.

This clone was detected ten times or more. Gene names refer to mouse genes. The read stops 4 residues short of the end of the CDR3; the missing end is completed from the germline J gene. The genes are TRBV2 and TRBJ2-1; TRBD2 aligns across 8 bases. The junction had 2 bases not matched to a gene; V was cut back by 0 bases and J by 1 base. The CDR3 is 16 residues long. Looked up from germline, CDR1 is LGHNA and CDR2 is YSYQKL. The sequenced part of the CDR3 DNA is TGTGCCAGCAGCCAAGAAGGGGGGGGCAACTATGCT. Residues: CASSQEGGGNYA. The CDR3, in full, reads CASSQEGGGNYAEQFF.

This clone appeared a few times. A read error is likely here: a far larger clone is one base away. The germline and genes are mouse ones. The read ends 4 residues before the CDR3 terminus; that terminus is restored from the germline J gene. The J gene is TRBJ2-5, the V gene TRBV19; D is possibly TRBD2 (5 bases). Per the germline V gene, CDR1 is FNHDT and CDR2 is SITEND (reference sequence). The germline V and J ends were trimmed by 2 bases and 2 bases, with 9 bases remaining between them. CDR3 length: 14 amino acids. The CDR3 loop reads CASSIWWGQDTQYF. Partial CDR3 DNA: TGTGCCAGCAGTATTTGGTGGGGCCAAGAC.

This clone was detected many times. Genes and germline come from the mouse. The read halts 4 residues ahead of the CDR3 end, with the missing end drawn from the germline J gene. The chain employs TRBV19 and TRBJ1-4, with 8 nucleotides matching TRBD1. CDR1 FNHDT and CDR2 SITEND come from the germline V gene (reference sequence). Losses at the gene ends were 4 bases for V and 4 bases for J; bases not matched to a gene: 3. The CDR3 is 14 amino acids. The CDR3 protein is CASSSDRVNERLFF. Partial CDR3 DNA: TGTGCCAGCAGTTCGGACAGGGTCAACGAA.

In its sample, this clone was seen a few times. Genes here carry mouse names. The CDR3 goes on 4 residues after the read ends, and that part is filled in from the germline J gene. The chain combines TRBV13-3 with TRBJ2-5; 7 nucleotides match TRBD1. CDR1 and CDR2 from the germline V gene are NNHDY and SYVADS. Trimming cost V 5 bases and J 1 base; bases outside gene matches: 4. The CDR3 has 14 amino acids. The CDR3 loop is CASSSGTDQDTQYF. The sequenced part of the CDR3 DNA is TGTGCCAGCAGCTCCGGGACAGACCAAGAC.

At least ten counts were recorded for this clone. Genes here carry mouse names. The CDR3 end lies 4 residues beyond the end of the read and is filled in from the germline J gene. The rearrangement links TRBV19 to TRBJ2-5; D might be TRBD1 (6 bases). The germline CDR1 and CDR2 sequences are FNHDT and SITEND (reference sequence). The CDR3 contains 13 residues. Partial CDR3 DNA: TGTGCCAGCAGTATAGGAGGGGGAGAC. Amino acids: CASSIGGGD. The whole CDR3 sequence reads CASSIGGGDTQYF.

This clone occurred many times. Genes and germline come from the mouse. The CDR3 end is not reached by the read, which stops 4 residues before it; the germline J gene fills it in. V and J are TRBV13-3 and TRBJ2-7, with TRBD2 matching over 9 bases. The CDR3 sequence is 13 residues long. V shed 5 bases, J shed 3 bases, and the junction held 3 bases outside the gene matches. Germline CDR1 and CDR2: NNHDY and SYVADS. The part of the CDR3 DNA that was read is TGTGCCAGCAGGCGACTGGGGGTCTAT. It encodes CASRRLGVY. The whole CDR3 is CASRRLGVYEQYF.

This clone appeared many times. Gene and germline names: mouse. CDR3 sequence: CTCSPPGNTGQLYF. The part of the CDR3 DNA that was read is TGCACCTGCAGTCCCCCAGGAAACACCGGG. This chain connects TRBV1 to TRBJ2-2, with D unresolved. The read gets to within 4 residues of the CDR3 end, and the germline J gene fills in the rest. Germline CDR1 reads NSQYPW; CDR2 reads LRSPGD (reference sequence). Between the trimmed V and J ends, which lost 5 bases and 1 base, there was a span of 8 bases. This CDR3 has 14 residues.

This clone was seen repeatedly, ten times or more. Gene names and germline refer to mouse. The read ends 4 residues before the CDR3 terminus; that terminus is restored from the germline J gene. The genes are TRBV13-2 and TRBJ1-4; D remains unclear. From germline, CDR1 is NNHNN and CDR2 SYGAGS (reference sequence). The V end was cut by 0 bases, the J end by 3 bases, with 9 bases between. The CDR3 has 15 amino acids. The sequenced part of the CDR3 DNA is TGTGCCAGCGGTGATGCACAGTGGACCAACGAA. Its protein product is CASGDAQWTNE. The full CDR3 protein is CASGDAQWTNERLFF.